This T cell receptor beta chain was retrieved from a study of T cell changes during pregnancy in multiple sclerosis. Trimming took off 1 base at V and 4 bases at J, with 7 bases between the two ends. The germline CDR1 and CDR2 sequences are MNHNS and SASEGT. CDR3 length: 13 residues. Repertoires were generated with immunoSEQ multiplex PCR, while TCRdb's copy carries only in-frame clones and drops some. The table has approximately 70,000 clones, around 94% seen once; the top ten hold approximately 1.2%. The V and J genes are TRBV6-1 and TRBJ1-2, with D hard to call. The specimen comprised peripheral blood, sampled in the third trimester of pregnancy. The receptor comes from a female donor with multiple sclerosis, enrolled in a pregnancy study. The CDR3 protein is CASSEGTVYGYTF. The CDR3 DNA is TGTGCCAGCAGTGAAGGTACAGTCTATGGCTACACCTTC.